This is a list of T cell receptor beta chains from one sample in a study of cytomegalovirus exposure and HLA in healthy donors. Profiling relied on immunoSEQ multiplex PCR, and the TCRdb table lists in-frame clones only, not all of them. In the table there are around 130,000 clones, 60% to 85% of which are singletons. Sequencing was carried out using PBMCs. These receptors came from a young woman in good health and CMV-seronegative. Each CDR3 is given with its conserved first and last residue. The order of the fields is clone size, V gene, J gene, D gene, CDR3 protein, CDR3 DNA. The D gene is left open where the match is weak. Some rows mark clone size as missing; the rest say once, few, many or name a class of expanded clone.

>.|TRBV5-6|TRBJ2-3|TRBD2
CASSLAGGLAGGMQYF
TGTGCCAGCAGCTTGGCGGGGGGGCTAGCGGGAGGAATGCAGTATTTT
>.|TRBV4-1|TRBJ2-3|TRBD1
CASSQQDRWGTDTQYF
TGCGCCAGCAGCCAACAGGACAGGTGGGGCACAGATACGCAGTATTTT
>.|TRBV5-1|TRBJ2-2|TRBD1
CASATGTGIAGELFF
TGCGCCAGCGCAACCGGGACAGGGATCGCCGGGGAGCTGTTTTTT
>.|TRBV13|TRBJ2-2|TRBD1
CASSQGETGELFF
TGTGCCAGCAGCCAGGGGGAAACCGGGGAGCTGTTTTTT
>.|TRBV4-1|TRBJ1-3|.
CASSHLRGKIADTIYF
TGCGCCAGCAGCCACCTACGGGGAAAGATAGCGGACACCATATATTTT
>.|TRBV7-9|TRBJ2-7|.
CSSSFNGGGWIGEQYF
TGTTCCAGCAGCTTTAACGGAGGGGGCTGGATCGGCGAGCAGTACTTC
>.|TRBV18|TRBJ2-1|.
CASSPPGSAGYNEQFF
TGTGCCAGCTCACCACCTGGATCAGCCGGGTACAATGAGCAGTTCTTC
>few|TRBV5-1|TRBJ2-3|TRBD2
CASSLGAGGATDTQYF
TGCGCCAGCAGCTTAGGAGCGGGGGGGGCAACAGATACGCAGTATTTT
>.|TRBV6-5|TRBJ1-1|.
CASSRDRYTEAFF
TGTGCCAGCAGCCGTGACAGATACACTGAAGCTTTCTTT
>few|TRBV4-1|TRBJ2-3|TRBD2
CASLAENTDTQYF
TGCGCCAGCCTAGCGGAGAACACAGATACGCAGTATTTT
>.|TRBV5-1|TRBJ2-1|.
CASSLSSMYNEQFF
TGCGCCAGCAGCTTGTCGAGCATGTACAATGAGCAGTTCTTC
>.|TRBV7-9|TRBJ2-1|TRBD2
CASSLPSGSVNNEQFF
TGTGCCAGCAGCTTACCTAGCGGGAGTGTGAACAATGAGCAGTTCTTC
>few|TRBV5-1|TRBJ2-7|TRBD1
CASSVTGGFHEQYF
TGCGCCAGCAGCGTGACAGGGGGCTTCCACGAGCAGTACTTC
>.|TRBV15|TRBJ2-1|.
CATSRARGAGNEQFF
TGTGCCACCAGCAGAGCCAGGGGGGCAGGTAATGAGCAGTTCTTC
>.|TRBV13|TRBJ2-7|TRBD2
CASSSIPGLAGLSSYEQYF
TGTGCCAGCAGCTCCATACCGGGACTAGCGGGCCTAAGCTCCTACGAGCAGTACTTC
>.|TRBV27|TRBJ1-6|.
CASRWAPPNSALHF
TGTGCCAGCAGGTGGGCCCCTCCGAATTCAGCCCTCCACTTT
>.|TRBV4-2|TRBJ2-2|TRBD2
CASSFGLAEGTGELFF
TGTGCCAGCAGCTTCGGACTAGCGGAAGGGACCGGGGAGCTGTTTTTT
>once|TRBV30|TRBJ1-4|.
CAWSVGSNEKLFF
TGTGCCTGGAGTGTTGGCTCTAATGAAAAACTGTTTTTT